At least ten counts were recorded for the clone carrying this T cell receptor (beta chain). CDR3 length equals 15 residues. Germline assignment: CDR1 SNHLY and CDR2 FYNNEI. The V and J ends lost 7 bases and 7 bases, in that order; junction bases with no gene match: 13. This record comes from a study of T cells in Graves' hyperthyroidism and ophthalmopathy. The TCR beta CDR3 regions underwent amplification using RNA transcripts as the source. The primer set for the first-round RT-PCR of the TCR CDR3 was HTBI. TCRdb reanalysed the multiplex PCR reads using MiXCR and keeps one entry per CDR3 protein. The table records 250,000 or so distinct CDR3 sequences, less than 15% of them present only once.

The receptor was isolated from a middle-aged woman with Graves' hyperthyroidism that later progressed to Graves' ophthalmopathy. V and J are TRBV2 and TRBJ2-1; 7 bases fit TRBD1. Specimen: blood. The DNA of the CDR3 is TGTGCCAGCAACGACAGGGTCTTGATTGGGAATGAGCAGTTCTTC. This gives the protein CASNDRVLIGNEQFF.